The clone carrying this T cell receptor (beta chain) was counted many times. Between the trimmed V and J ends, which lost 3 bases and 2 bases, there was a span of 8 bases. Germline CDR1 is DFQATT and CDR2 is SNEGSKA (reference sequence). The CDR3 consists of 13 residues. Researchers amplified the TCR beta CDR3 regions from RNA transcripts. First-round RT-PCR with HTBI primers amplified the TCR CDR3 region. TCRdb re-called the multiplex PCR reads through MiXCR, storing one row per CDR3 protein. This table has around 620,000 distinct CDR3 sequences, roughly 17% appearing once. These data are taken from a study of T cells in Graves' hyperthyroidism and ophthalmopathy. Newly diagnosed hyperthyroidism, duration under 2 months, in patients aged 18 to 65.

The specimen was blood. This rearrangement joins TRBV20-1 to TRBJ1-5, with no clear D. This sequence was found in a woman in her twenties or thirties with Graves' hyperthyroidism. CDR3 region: CSARWGGNQPQHF. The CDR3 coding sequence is TGCAGTGCTAGGTGGGGTGGCAATCAGCCCCAGCATTTT.